The rows below give T cell receptor beta chains drawn from one sample of a study of TIL therapy for anti-PD-1-resistant metastatic lung cancer. The data were produced by immunoSEQ multiplex PCR, yet TCRdb's version contains in-frame clones alone and is incomplete. The repertoire holds tens of thousands of clones, with 80% to 90% as singletons. The sample here was blood, taken at baseline. The origin of the receptors is a person aged 25 to 80 with non-small cell lung cancer. CDR3s include the opening cysteine and the closing phenylalanine or tryptophan. The D gene is left open where the match is weak. Clone size, where shown, is once, few, many, or a class for clones that have expanded.

>-|TRBJ2-1|-|TRBV13
CASSLWSGSSNEQFF
TGTGCCAGCAGCTTATGGTCAGGAAGCTCGAATGAGCAGTTCTTC
>-|TRBJ2-5|TRBD1|TRBV27
CASSHRYTFGTGMLWETQYF
TGTGCCAGCAGTCATCGATATACCTTTGGGACAGGGATGTTGTGGGAGACCCAGTACTTC
>few|TRBJ2-3|TRBD2|TRBV11-2
CASSSSSGGTQYF
TGTGCCAGCAGCTCGTCTAGCGGGGGTACGCAGTATTTT
>-|TRBJ2-2|-|TRBV15
CATRGVNTGELFF
TGTGCCACCAGAGGGGTGAACACCGGGGAGCTGTTTTTT
>-|TRBJ1-1|-|TRBV19
CASSIGPMNTEAFF
TGTGCCAGTAGTATAGGCCCCATGAACACTGAAGCTTTCTTT
>-|TRBJ2-3|TRBD2|TRBV30
CACTPGLANTDTQYF
TGTGCCTGTACCCCGGGACTAGCTAACACAGATACGCAGTATTTT
>-|TRBJ2-2|-|TRBV5-6
CASSYGWAGELFF
TGTGCCAGCAGCTATGGGTGGGCCGGGGAGCTGTTTTTT
>-|TRBJ2-2|-|TRBV18
CASSPDAGELFF
TGTGCCAGCTCACCGGATGCCGGGGAGCTGTTTTTT
>few|TRBJ1-3|-|TRBV4-1
CASSHTIVRGPGNTIYF
TGCGCCAGCAGCCACACAATAGTCAGGGGACCTGGAAACACCATATATTTT
>-|TRBJ2-7|-|TRBV6-6
CASSYSGPTYEQYF
TGTGCCAGCAGTTACTCGGGGCCAACCTACGAGCAGTACTTC
>-|TRBJ2-7|TRBD1|TRBV5-1
CASQTLTGSTYEQYF
TGCGCCAGCCAGACCCTGACAGGGAGTACCTACGAGCAGTACTTC
>-|TRBJ2-2|-|TRBV7-8
CASSLVGGARGGELFF
TGTGCCAGCAGCTTAGTGGGGGGCGCGCGGGGCGGGGAGCTGTTTTTT
>once|TRBJ2-5|TRBD2|TRBV15
CATSSGTSQETQYF
TGTGCCACCAGCAGTGGGACTAGCCAAGAGACCCAGTACTTC
>-|TRBJ2-2|TRBD2|TRBV7-9
CASSPLAGNTGELFF
TGTGCCAGCAGTCCTCTAGCGGGGAACACCGGGGAGCTGTTTTTT
>-|TRBJ2-3|TRBD1|TRBV6-5
CASSYAGGALDTQYF
TGTGCCAGCAGTTACGCAGGGGGCGCGTTAGATACGCAGTATTTT
>-|TRBJ1-2|TRBD1|TRBV6-2/TRBV6-3
CASSGSTGGYGYTF
TGTGCCAGCAGTGGATCTACAGGGGGCTATGGCTACACCTTC
>-|TRBJ1-1|TRBD1|TRBV6-5
CASKIDRDTEAFF
TGTGCCAGCAAAATAGACAGGGACACTGAAGCTTTCTTT
>once|TRBJ2-7|-|TRBV30
CAWNREGKDEQYF
TGTGCCTGGAATCGAGAAGGGAAGGACGAGCAGTACTTC
>-|TRBJ2-7|-|TRBV28
CASRDRQNSYEQYF
TGTGCCAGCAGGGACCGACAGAACTCCTACGAGCAGTACTTC
>once|TRBJ2-4|-|TRBV28
CASSFPGRSWGNIQYF
TGTGCCAGCAGTTTCCCTGGACGCTCTTGGGGGAACATTCAGTACTTC
>-|TRBJ2-3|TRBD1|TRBV27
CASSKFRDRGLSDTQYF
TGTGCCAGCAGTAAGTTCCGGGACAGGGGGCTTTCAGATACGCAGTATTTT
>-|TRBJ2-1|-|TRBV4-2
CASSLGSGSYNEQFF
TGTGCCAGCAGCCTGGGCAGCGGGTCCTACAATGAGCAGTTCTTC
>-|TRBJ2-2|-|TRBV2
CASIRGSNTGELFF
TGTGCCAGCATCCGGGGCTCGAACACCGGGGAGCTGTTTTTT
>-|TRBJ2-3|-|TRBV9
CASSVLSDLYTDTQYF
TGTGCCAGCAGCGTACTAAGCGACCTATACACAGATACGCAGTATTTT
>-|TRBJ2-2|TRBD2|TRBV30
CACQTAAGVTGELFF
TGTGCCTGCCAGACAGCAGCGGGAGTTACGGGGGAGCTGTTTTTT
>-|TRBJ2-3|TRBD2|TRBV5-4
CASSLRVSGSSDTQYF
TGTGCCAGCAGCCTGCGGGTTAGCGGGAGTTCAGATACGCAGTATTTT
>-|TRBJ2-6|-|TRBV28
CASSFLGPGANVLTF
TGTGCCAGCAGTTTTCTGGGTCCTGGGGCCAACGTCCTGACTTTC
>-|TRBJ2-7|TRBD1|TRBV5-5
CASSWTGYPSSYEQYF
TGTGCCAGCAGCTGGACAGGGTATCCGAGCTCCTACGAGCAGTACTTC
>-|TRBJ2-1|TRBD2|TRBV7-2
CASSLQTSRAPYNEQFF
TGTGCCAGCAGCTTACAGACTAGCCGGGCCCCCTACAATGAGCAGTTCTTC
>-|TRBJ1-5|-|TRBV3-1/TRBV3-2
CASSQGRGQPQHF
TGTGCCAGCAGCCAGGGCAGGGGTCAGCCCCAGCATTTT
>once|TRBJ1-1|-|TRBV30
CAWSVAIYTEAFF
TGTGCCTGGAGTGTAGCCATCTACACTGAAGCTTTCTTT
>-|TRBJ1-6|-|TRBV6-5
CASSPRTSARPLHF
TGTGCCAGCAGTCCACGTACTTCGGCGAGACCCCTCCACTTT
>-|TRBJ1-2|-|TRBV6-1
CASSESTDFTLDGYTF
TGTGCCAGCAGTGAATCTACCGACTTTACACTCGATGGCTACACCTTC
>-|TRBJ2-5|-|TRBV27
CASSSQREGAAWQTQYF
TGTGCCAGCAGTTCCCAAAGGGAAGGTGCGGCGTGGCAGACCCAGTACTTC
>-|TRBJ2-7|TRBD1|TRBV19
CASSGTGPSYEQYF
TGTGCCAGCTCCGGGACAGGTCCCTCCTACGAGCAGTACTTC
>-|TRBJ2-2|TRBD2|TRBV28
CASSLTSGGTGTGELFF
TGTGCCAGCAGTTTAACGAGCGGGGGTACGGGCACCGGGGAGCTGTTTTTT